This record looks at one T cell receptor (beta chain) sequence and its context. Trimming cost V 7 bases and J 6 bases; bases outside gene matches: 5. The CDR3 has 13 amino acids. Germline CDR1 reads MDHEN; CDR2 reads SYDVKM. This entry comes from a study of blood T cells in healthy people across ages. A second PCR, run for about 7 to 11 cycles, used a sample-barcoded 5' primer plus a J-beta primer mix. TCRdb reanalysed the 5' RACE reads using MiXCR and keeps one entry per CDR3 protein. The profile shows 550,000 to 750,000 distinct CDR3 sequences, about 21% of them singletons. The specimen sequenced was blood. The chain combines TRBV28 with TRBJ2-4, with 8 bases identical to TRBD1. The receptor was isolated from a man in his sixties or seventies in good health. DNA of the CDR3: TGTGCCAGCAATACAGGGGGTCTAAACATTCAGTACTTC. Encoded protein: CASNTGGLNIQYF.